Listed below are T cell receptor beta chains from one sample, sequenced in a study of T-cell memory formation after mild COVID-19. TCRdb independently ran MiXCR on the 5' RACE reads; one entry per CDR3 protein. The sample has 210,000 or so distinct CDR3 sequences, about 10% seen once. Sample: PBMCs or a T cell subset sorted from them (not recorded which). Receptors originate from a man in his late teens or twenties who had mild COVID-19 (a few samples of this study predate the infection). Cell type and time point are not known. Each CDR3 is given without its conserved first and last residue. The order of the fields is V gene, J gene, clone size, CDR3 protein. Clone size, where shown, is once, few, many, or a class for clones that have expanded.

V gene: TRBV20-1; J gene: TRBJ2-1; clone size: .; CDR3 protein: SAQRQDAGSEQF
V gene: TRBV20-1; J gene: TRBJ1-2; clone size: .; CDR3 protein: SASEGATYGYT
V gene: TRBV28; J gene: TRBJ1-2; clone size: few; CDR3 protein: ASSLTGHVYGYT
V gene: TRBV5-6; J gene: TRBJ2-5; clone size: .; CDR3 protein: ASCQRGEETQY
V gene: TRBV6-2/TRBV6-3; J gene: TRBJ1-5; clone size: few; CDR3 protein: ASSRQGFNQPQH
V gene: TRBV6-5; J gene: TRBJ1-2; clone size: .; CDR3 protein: ASSYSDRNAVGGYT
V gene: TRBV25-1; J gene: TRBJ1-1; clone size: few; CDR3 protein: ASSAYRGETEAF
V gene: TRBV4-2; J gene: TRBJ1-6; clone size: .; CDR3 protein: ASSQDLPGPLH
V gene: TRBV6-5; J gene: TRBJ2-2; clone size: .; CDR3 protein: ASRTGLAGGRNTGELF
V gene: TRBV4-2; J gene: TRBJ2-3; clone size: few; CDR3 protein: ASSPSRALGGDTQY
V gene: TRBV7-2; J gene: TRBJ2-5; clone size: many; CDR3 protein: ASSITGAEGTQY
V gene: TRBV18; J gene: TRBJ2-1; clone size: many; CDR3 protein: ASSPIGSSYNEQF
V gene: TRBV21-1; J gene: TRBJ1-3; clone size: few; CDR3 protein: ASSPSGHISGNTIY
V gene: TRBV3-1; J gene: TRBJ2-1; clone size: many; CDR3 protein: ASSPLAGGHEQF
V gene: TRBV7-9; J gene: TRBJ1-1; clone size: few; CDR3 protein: ASSLMGTTEAF
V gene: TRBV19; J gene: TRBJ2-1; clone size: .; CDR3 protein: ASSIWNEQF
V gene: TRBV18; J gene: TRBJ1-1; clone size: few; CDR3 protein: ASSPSGTYTEAF
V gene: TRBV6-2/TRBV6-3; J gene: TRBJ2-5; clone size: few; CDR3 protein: ATGQRQETQY
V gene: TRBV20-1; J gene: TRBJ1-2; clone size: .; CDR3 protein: SATGQGWAGYT
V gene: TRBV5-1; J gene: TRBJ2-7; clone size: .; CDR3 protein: ASSLVGGSLYEQY
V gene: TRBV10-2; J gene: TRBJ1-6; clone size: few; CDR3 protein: ASSPPGHPQVLH
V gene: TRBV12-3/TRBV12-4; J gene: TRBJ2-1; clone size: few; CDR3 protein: ASSLGRGADYNEQF
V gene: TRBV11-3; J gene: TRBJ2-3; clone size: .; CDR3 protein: ASSLAAGDTDTQY
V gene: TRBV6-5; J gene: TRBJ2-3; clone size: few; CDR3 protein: ASSYRGGGTSTDTQY
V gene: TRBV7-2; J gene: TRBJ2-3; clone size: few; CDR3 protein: ASSLAILATDTQY
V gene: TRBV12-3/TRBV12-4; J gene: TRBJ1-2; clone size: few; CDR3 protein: ASSLNRPNYGYT
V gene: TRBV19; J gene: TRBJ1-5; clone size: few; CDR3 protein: ASGLQGTGNQPQH
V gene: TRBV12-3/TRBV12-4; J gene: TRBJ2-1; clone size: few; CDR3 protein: ASSGDLLADNEQF
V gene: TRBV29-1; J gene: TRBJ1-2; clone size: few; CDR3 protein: SVEGRGGGYT
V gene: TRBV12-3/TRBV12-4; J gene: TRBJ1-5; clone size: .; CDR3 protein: ASSFELYQPQH
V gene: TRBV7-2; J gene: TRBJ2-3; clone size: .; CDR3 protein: ASSFAKDTQY
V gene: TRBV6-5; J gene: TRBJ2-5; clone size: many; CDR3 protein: ASSDLGGADQETQY
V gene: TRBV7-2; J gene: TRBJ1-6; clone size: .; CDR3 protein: ASSLEVGSPLH
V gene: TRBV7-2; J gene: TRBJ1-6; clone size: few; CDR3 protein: ASSPGGTGHNSPLH
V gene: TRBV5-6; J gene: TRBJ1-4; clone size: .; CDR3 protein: ASSLASQGPL
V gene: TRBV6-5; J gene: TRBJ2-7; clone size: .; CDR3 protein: ASSLGQGRYEQY
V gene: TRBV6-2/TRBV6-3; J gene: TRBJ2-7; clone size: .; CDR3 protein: ASSFRIRDSSYEQY
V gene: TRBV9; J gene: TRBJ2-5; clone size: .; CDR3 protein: ASSATTGTQY
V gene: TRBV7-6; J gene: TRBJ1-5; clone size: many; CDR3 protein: ASSLAGNLGNQPQH
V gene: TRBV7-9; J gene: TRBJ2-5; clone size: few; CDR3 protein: ASSPPGTGRNQETQY
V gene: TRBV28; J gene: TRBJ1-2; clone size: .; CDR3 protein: ASSPDTDYGYT
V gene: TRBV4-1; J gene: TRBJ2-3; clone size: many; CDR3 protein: ASSQELTSQDTQY